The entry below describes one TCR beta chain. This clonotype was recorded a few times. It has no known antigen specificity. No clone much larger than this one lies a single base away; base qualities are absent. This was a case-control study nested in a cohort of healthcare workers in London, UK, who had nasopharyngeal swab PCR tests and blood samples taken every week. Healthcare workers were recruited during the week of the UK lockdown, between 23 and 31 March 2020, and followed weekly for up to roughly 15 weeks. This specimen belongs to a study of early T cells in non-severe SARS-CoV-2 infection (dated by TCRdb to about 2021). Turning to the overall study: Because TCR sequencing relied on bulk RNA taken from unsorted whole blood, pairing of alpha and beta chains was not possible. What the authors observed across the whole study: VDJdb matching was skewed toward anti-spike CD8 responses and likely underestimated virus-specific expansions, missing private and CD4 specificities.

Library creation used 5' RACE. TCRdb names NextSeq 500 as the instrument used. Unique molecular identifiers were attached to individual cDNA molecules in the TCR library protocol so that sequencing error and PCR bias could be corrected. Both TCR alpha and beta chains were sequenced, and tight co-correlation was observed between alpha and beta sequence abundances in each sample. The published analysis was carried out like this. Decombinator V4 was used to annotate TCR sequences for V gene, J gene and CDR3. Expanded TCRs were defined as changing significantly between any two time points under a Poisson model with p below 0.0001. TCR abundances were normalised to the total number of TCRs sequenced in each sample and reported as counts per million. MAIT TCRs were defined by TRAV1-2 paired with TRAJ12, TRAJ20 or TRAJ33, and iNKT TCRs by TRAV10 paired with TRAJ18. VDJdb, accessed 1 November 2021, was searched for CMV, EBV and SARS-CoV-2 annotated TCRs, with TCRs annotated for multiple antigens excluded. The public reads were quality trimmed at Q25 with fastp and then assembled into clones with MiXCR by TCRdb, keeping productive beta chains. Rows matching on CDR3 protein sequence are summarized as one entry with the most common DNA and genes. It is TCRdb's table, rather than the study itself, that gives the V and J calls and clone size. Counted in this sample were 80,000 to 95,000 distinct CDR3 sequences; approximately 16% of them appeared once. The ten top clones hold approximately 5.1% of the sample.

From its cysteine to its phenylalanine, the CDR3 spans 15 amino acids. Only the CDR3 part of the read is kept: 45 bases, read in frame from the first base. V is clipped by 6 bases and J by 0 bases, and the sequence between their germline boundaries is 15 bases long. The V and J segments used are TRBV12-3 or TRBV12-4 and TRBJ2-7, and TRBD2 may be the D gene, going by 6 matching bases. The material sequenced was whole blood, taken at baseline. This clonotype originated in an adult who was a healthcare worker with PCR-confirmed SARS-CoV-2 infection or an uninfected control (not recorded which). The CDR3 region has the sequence CASSSWDSHSYEQYF. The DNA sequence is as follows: TGTGCCAGCAGCTCCTGGGACTCGCACTCCTACGAGCAGTACTTC.